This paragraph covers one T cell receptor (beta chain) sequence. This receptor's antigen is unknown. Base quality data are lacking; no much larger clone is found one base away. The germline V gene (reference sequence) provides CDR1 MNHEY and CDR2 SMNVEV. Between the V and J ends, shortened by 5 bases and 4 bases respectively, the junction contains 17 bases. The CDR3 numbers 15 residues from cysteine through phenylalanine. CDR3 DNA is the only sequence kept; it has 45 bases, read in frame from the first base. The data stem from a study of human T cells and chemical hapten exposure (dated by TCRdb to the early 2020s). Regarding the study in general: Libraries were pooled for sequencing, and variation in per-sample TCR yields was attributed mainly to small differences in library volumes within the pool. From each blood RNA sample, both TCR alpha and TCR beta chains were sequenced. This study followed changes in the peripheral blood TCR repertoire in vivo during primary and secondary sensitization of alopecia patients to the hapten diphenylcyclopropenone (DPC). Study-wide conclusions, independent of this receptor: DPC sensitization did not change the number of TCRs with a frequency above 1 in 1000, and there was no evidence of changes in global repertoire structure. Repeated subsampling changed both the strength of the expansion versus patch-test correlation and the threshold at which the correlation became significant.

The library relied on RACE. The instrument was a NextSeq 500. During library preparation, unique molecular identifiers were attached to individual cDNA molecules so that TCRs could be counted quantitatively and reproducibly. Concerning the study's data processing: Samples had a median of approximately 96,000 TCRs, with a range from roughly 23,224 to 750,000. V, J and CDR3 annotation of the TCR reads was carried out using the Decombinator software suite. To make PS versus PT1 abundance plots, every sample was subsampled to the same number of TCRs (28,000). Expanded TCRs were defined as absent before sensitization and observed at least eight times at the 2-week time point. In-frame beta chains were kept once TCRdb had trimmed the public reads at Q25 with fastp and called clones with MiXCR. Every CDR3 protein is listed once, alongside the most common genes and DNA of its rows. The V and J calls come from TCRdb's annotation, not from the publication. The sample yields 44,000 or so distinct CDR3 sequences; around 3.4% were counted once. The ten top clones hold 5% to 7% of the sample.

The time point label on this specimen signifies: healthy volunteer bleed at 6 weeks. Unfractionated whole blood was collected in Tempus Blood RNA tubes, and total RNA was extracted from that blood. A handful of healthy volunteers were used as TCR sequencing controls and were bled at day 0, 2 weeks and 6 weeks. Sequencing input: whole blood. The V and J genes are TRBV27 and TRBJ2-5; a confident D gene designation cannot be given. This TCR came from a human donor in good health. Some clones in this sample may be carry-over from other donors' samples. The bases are TGTGCCAGCAGTCCCATTGGCCTTTTAGCAGAGACCCAGTACTTC. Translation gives CASSPIGLLAETQYF.